This T cell receptor (beta chain) was obtained from a study of neurological immune-mediated disorders. Time point denoted: longitudinal time-point 3. The starting material, 2 million PBMCs stored at -80 C, gave rise to the unsorted libraries. The CDR3 runs to 12 residues. In germline, CDR1 is SGHVS, CDR2 FQNEAQ. V lost 5 bases and J 5 bases, leaving 7 bases between the germline ends. This clonotype was detected many times. The cDNA was synthesized by means of template-switch 5'RACE, which was carried out with 10-nucleotide random UMIs. TCRdb reprocessed the 5' RACE reads with MiXCR, giving one entry per CDR3 protein. The sample holds fewer than 50,000 distinct CDR3 sequences, approximately 12% seen once.

Input material: PBMCs. The V call is TRBV7-8, the J call TRBJ2-1; D remains ambiguous. This TCR derives from a man under 40 in good health. CDR3 residues: CASSVEHNEQFF. The CDR3 nucleotides read TGTGCCAGCAGCGTGGAGCACAATGAGCAGTTCTTC.